Shown below are 3 T cell receptor beta chains from a single sample sequenced in a study of T cell responses to AZD1222 COVID-19 vaccine. Repertoires were generated with immunoSEQ multiplex PCR, while TCRdb's copy carries only in-frame clones and drops some. The sample has more than 110,000 clones; around 93% are singletons. The specimen comprised peripheral blood, sampled on day 0 of AZD1222 vaccination. Receptor source: an adult in good health.

The chain is built from TRBV28 and TRBJ2-2; weak D call: TRBD2 (7 bases). The CDR3 is made up of 15 amino acids. CDR1 and CDR2 (germline): MDHEN, SYDVKM. Trimming left V 5 bases short and J 6 bases short, with 16 bases between. In DNA, the CDR3 is TGTGCCAGCAGTACAGTCTCGGGGGGCCCCGGGGAGCTGTTTTTT. This codes for CASSTVSGGPGELFF.

V is TRBV15 and J is TRBJ1-1; D remains ambiguous. Per germline, CDR1 LNHNV and CDR2 YYDKDF (reference sequence). V gave up 0 bases and J gave up 10 bases, with 12 bases separating them. This CDR3 has 13 amino acids. The CDR3 is CATSRDEEWGAFF. The CDR3 DNA follows: TGTGCCACCAGCAGAGACGAGGAATGGGGAGCTTTCTTT. Full variable domain (remainder filled in from reference TRBV15 and TRBJ1-1): DAMVIQNPRYQVTQFGKPVTLSCSQTLNHNVMYWYQQKSSQAPKLLFHYYDKDFNNEADTPDNFQSRRPNTSFCFLDIRSPGLGDTAMYLCATSRDEEWGAFFGQGTRLTVV.

V and J are TRBV28 and TRBJ1-2, with D perhaps TRBD1 (5 bases). Trimming shortened V by 2 bases and J by 1 base, and 14 bases separated the two germline ends. Germline assignment: CDR1 MDHEN and CDR2 SYDVKM. This CDR3 is 16 amino acids long. Here the CDR3 reads CASSLGGGGHNYGYTF. CDR3 in DNA: TGTGCCAGCAGTTTAGGTGGGGGGGGTCATAACTATGGCTACACCTTC.